These 14 T cell receptor beta chains were all obtained from the same sample, sequenced in a study of cytomegalovirus exposure and HLA in healthy donors. The PCR was carried out with 60 Vbeta primers and 13 Jbeta primers. TCRdb's table, derived via immunoSEQ multiplex PCR, lists solely in-frame clones and lacks some. The table shows under 130,000 clones, with more than 65% occurring only once. The sequenced sample consisted of PBMCs. Receptors originate from a man aged 25 to 40 in good health and CMV-seronegative.

The chain carries TRBV4-2 and TRBJ2-3; TRBD1 aligns across 11 bases. The CDR3 loop spans 16 amino acids. Germline CDR1 reads LGHNA; CDR2 reads YNFKEQ. Trimming removed 3 bases from V and 4 bases from J; junction bases left unmatched: 6. This CDR3 reads CASSQKGQGAADTQYF. The CDR3 region has the DNA TGTGCCAGCAGCCAGAAAGGACAGGGGGCTGCAGATACGCAGTATTTT.

This chain links TRBV18 with TRBJ2-7; 9 positions match TRBD1. J lost 3 bases, V lost 8 bases, and 5 bases had no gene match. The CDR3 sequence is 13 residues long. Germline CDR1 is KGHSH and CDR2 is LQKENI. Written as DNA, the CDR3 is TGTGCCAGCCAGCCGGGACAGGGCTACGAGCAGTACTTC. Translating it yields CASQPGQGYEQYF.

The rearrangement joins TRBV7-2 to TRBJ2-2; 7 bases match TRBD1. Germline CDR1 is SGHTA and CDR2 is FQGNSA. Trimming at V came to 5 bases and at J to 0 bases, leaving 3 bases not matched to a gene. This CDR3 region has 15 residues. The CDR3 region has the DNA TGTGCCAGCAGCCAGGGACAGCCGAACACCGGGGAGCTGTTTTTT. Translation gives CASSQGQPNTGELFF. The full variable domain, its missing parts supplied by reference TRBV7-2 and TRBJ2-2, is GAGVSQSPSNKVTEKGKDVELRCDPISGHTALYWYRQSLGQGLEFLIYFQGNSAPDKSGLPSDRFSAERTGGSVSTLTIQRTQQEDSAVYLCASSQGQPNTGELFFGEGSRLTVL.

This chain uses TRBV5-1 with TRBJ2-5; D is possibly TRBD1 (6 bases). V was pared by 3 bases and J by 5 bases, with 14 bases between. Germline V gene sequence: CDR1 SGHRS, CDR2 YFSETQ. The CDR3 spans 14 residues. Here the CDR3 reads CASSWAQGSETQYF. CDR3 in DNA: TGCGCCAGCAGCTGGGCACAGGGATCCGAGACCCAGTACTTC.

This rearrangement joins TRBV10-3 to TRBJ1-1; TRBD1 matches 11 bases. Germline V CDR1 and CDR2: ENHRY, SYGVKD. The CDR3 loop spans 15 amino acids. V gave up 9 bases and J gave up 10 bases; unmatched junction bases: 16. In DNA form, the CDR3 reads TGTGCCATATCAGTGGGATGGGACAGGGGGGCCTCAGCTTTCTTT. It translates to CAISVGWDRGASAFF.

The gene calls are TRBV4-3 and TRBJ2-1; 13 bases align to TRBD2. The V gene's germline CDR1 is LGHNA and CDR2 YSLEER. The length of the CDR3 is 13 residues. The V gene end was trimmed by 1 base and the J gene end by 15 bases; junction bases not matched to a gene: 3. The CDR3 coding sequence is TGCGCCAGCAGCCAAGGACTAGCGGGAGGATTGTTCTTC. Translation: CASSQGLAGGLFF.

This chain uses TRBV7-2 with TRBJ2-1; 13 nucleotides match TRBD2. Germline CDR1 is SGHTA and CDR2 is FQGNSA. The CDR3 is made up of 16 amino acids. With 3 bases clipped from V and 6 bases from J, the junction kept 5 bases outside the gene matches. The CDR3 region is CASSFTGTSGTNEQFF. CDR3 DNA: TGTGCCAGCAGCTTCACCGGGACTAGCGGGACCAATGAGCAGTTCTTC.

V usage is TRBV5-5 and J usage is TRBJ1-4, with a tentative D call TRBD1 (5 bases). CDR1 SGHKS and CDR2 YYEKEE come from the germline V gene (reference sequence). The V gene lost 4 bases and the J gene lost 2 bases, with 15 bases spanning the gap. The CDR3 is made up of 16 amino acids. The CDR3 loop is CASSKFGGDTNEKLFF. The CDR3 DNA is TGTGCCAGCAGCAAGTTTGGGGGGGACACTAATGAAAAACTGTTTTTT.

V and J are TRBV28 and TRBJ2-1; 10 bases match TRBD2. From germline, CDR1 is MDHEN and CDR2 SYDVKM. Trimming removed 4 bases from V and 3 bases from J; junction bases left unmatched: 3. The CDR3 extends over 15 amino acids. The CDR3 loop is CASSSIAGGYNEQFF. CDR3 coding DNA: TGTGCCAGCAGTTCCATAGCGGGAGGCTACAATGAGCAGTTCTTC.

This sequence joins TRBV9 and TRBJ2-3; D possibly corresponds to TRBD2 (5 bases). The germline gives CDR1 SGDLS, CDR2 YYNGEE. Deletions cut 3 bases from V and 6 bases from J, with 20 bases between. This CDR3 spans 16 amino acids. CDR3 coding DNA: TGTGCCAGCAGCGCCGCCGGGGAGTCAGTCAGGGATACGCAGTATTTT. It codes for CASSAAGESVRDTQYF. Full variable domain (missing parts from reference TRBV9 and TRBJ2-3): DSGVTQTPKHLITATGQRVTLRCSPRSGDLSVYWYQQSLDQGLQFLIQYYNGEERAKGNILERFSAQQFPDLHSELNLSSLELGDSALYFCASSAAGESVRDTQYFGPGTRLTVL.

This chain connects TRBV19 to TRBJ2-1, with 7 bases matching TRBD1. The CDR3 is 13 amino acids. Germline assignment: CDR1 LNHDA and CDR2 SQIVND (reference sequence). Trimming at V came to 2 bases and at J to 8 bases, leaving 3 bases not matched to a gene. The CDR3: CASSIRQGDEQFF. CDR3 in DNA: TGTGCCAGTAGTATACGGCAGGGGGATGAGCAGTTCTTC.

The chain uses TRBV11-2 and TRBJ1-1; no clear D. Germline V CDR1 and CDR2: SGHAT, FQNNGV. V lost 1 base and J lost 2, with 5 bases in between. The CDR3 length is 13 residues. The CDR3 nucleotides are TGTGCCAGCAGCTTAGCGGGAAACACTGAAGCTTTCTTT. Its translation: CASSLAGNTEAFF. The full variable domain, in which reference TRBV11-2 and TRBJ1-1 provide the parts outside the CDR3, is EAGVAQSPRYKIIEKRQSVAFWCNPISGHATLYWYQQILGQGPKLLIQFQNNGVVDDSQLPKDRFSAERLKGVDSTLKIQPAKLEDSAVYLCASSLAGNTEAFFGQGTRLTVV.

The chain couples TRBV19 to TRBJ2-3; possibly TRBD2 for D (6 bases). The CDR3 length is 13 residues. Looked up from germline, CDR1 is LNHDA and CDR2 is SQIVND (reference sequence). Trimming cost V 6 bases and J 1 base, with 8 bases left between them. CDR3 DNA: TGTGCCAGTAGGGAGCGGGGCACAGATACGCAGTATTTT. Amino acid sequence: CASRERGTDTQYF. The whole variable domain, remainder taken from reference TRBV19 and TRBJ2-3, is DGGITQSPKYLFRKEGQNVTLSCEQNLNHDAMYWYRQDPGQGLRLIYYSQIVNDFQKGDIAEGYSVSREKKESFPLTVTSAQKNPTAFYLCASRERGTDTQYFGPGTRLTVL.

This clone appeared a few times. The chain recombines TRBV11-2 with TRBJ1-5; 7 bases line up with TRBD1. In germline, CDR1 is SGHAT, CDR2 FQNNGV. The CDR3 runs 15 residues. J was trimmed by 6 bases and V by 5 bases; bases with no gene match: 10. The CDR3 coding sequence is TGTGCCAGCAGCGTGAACAGGGGAGGCGGTCAGCCCCAGCATTTT. Its translation is CASSVNRGGGQPQHF. Full variable domain (rest looked up from reference TRBV11-2 and TRBJ1-5): EAGVAQSPRYKIIEKRQSVAFWCNPISGHATLYWYQQILGQGPKLLIQFQNNGVVDDSQLPKDRFSAERLKGVDSTLKIQPAKLEDSAVYLCASSVNRGGGQPQHFGDGTRLSIL.